This T cell receptor beta chain was captured in a study of control samples from healthy donors and cancer patients (dated by TCRdb to 2020 to 2021). The method was the immunoSEQ multiplex PCR assay. The clones in this table, taken by TCRdb from immuneACCESS, are in-frame only. Not every clone is retained; where verified, under half of the shortfall comes from an unresolved V gene, and the cause of the rest is unknown. The sample contains 160,000 or so clones, 93% of them found a single time. The ten largest account for around 2.4% of the sample. On this clone: This receptor's antigen is unknown. No base-level quality is on record; no much larger clone is a single base apart.

CDR1 is given as KGHSH and CDR2 as LQKENI, both from the germline V gene. At the junction V is shortened by 3 bases and J by 8 bases, with 14 bases in between. Including the terminal cysteine and phenylalanine, the CDR3 comprises 14 residues. Only CDR3 DNA is held: 42 bases, read in frame from base 1. The TCR comes from a man between 50 and 59 years old in good health. In this chain, TRBV18 is recombined with TRBJ2-1; no confident D gene assignment can be made. Sequencing was carried out using blood. Here is the DNA: TGTGCCAGCTCACCTTCCGCGTGGGCCTATGAGCAGTTCTTC. The encoded protein is CASSPSAWAYEQFF.